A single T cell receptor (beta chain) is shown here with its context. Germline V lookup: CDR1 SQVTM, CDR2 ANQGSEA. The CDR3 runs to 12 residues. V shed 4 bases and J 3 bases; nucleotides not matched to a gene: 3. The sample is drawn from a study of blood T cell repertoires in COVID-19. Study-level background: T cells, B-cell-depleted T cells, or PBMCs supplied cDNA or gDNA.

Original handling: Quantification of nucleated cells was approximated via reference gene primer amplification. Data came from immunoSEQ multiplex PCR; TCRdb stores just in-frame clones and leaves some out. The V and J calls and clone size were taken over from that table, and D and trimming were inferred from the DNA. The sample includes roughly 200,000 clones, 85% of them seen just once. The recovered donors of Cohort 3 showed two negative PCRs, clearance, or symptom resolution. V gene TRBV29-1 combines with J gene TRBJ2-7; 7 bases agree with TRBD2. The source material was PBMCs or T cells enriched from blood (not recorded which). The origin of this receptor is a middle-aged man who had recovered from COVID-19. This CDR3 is CSVVRENYEQYF. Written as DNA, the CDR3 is TGCAGCGTTGTGCGGGAGAACTACGAGCAGTACTTC.